The clone carrying this T cell receptor (beta chain) has at least ten counts. Its target is not known. Germline V gene data show CDR1 as DFQATT and CDR2 as SNEGSKA (reference sequence). V trimming: 3 bases; J trimming: 12 bases; junction bases outside the gene matches: 7. The length of the CDR3 is 11 residues. Unique molecular identifiers were present on the cDNA, and a universal primer site came from template switching. Each CDR3 protein is one row after TCRdb ran MiXCR on the 5' RACE reads. The sample consists of fewer than 250,000 distinct CDR3 sequences, less than 10% of them appearing once. This entry belongs to a study of identical twins. Whole-study results and caveats: Not following the same donors, the study drew its conclusions from cross-sectional statistical analysis. Zero-insertion analyses might be partly confounded by invariant T cells like MAIT and iNKT.

Sequenced sample: memory (CD45RO+) T cells sorted from blood. The receptor was isolated from a woman under 30 in good health. This chain joins TRBV20-1 and TRBJ1-2, with 7 positions matching TRBD1. The CDR3 loop is CSARGLGGHTF. CDR3 coding DNA: TGCAGTGCTAGGGGCCTAGGGGGCCACACCTTC.